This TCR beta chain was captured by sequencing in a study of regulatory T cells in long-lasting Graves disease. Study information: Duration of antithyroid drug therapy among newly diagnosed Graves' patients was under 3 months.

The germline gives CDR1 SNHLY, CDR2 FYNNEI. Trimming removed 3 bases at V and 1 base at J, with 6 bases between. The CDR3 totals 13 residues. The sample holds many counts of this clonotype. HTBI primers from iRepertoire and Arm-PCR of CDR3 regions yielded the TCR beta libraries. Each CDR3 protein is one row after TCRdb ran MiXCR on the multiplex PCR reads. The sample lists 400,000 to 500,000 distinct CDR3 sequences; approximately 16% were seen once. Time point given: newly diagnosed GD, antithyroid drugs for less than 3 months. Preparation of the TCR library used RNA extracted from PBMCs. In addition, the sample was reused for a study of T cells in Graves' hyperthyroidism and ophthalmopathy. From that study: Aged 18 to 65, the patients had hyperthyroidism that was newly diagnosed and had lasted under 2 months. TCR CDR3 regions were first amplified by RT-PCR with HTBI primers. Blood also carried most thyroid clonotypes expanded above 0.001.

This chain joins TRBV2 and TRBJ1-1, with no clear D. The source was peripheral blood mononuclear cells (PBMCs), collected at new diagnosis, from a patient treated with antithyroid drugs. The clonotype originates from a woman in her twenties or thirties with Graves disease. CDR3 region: CASSEEGNTEAFF. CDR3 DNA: TGTGCCAGCAGTGAGGAGGGGAACACTGAAGCTTTCTTT. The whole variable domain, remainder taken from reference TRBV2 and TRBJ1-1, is EPEVTQTPSHQVTQMGQEVILRCVPISNHLYFYWYRQILGQKVEFLVSFYNNEISEKSEIFDDQFSVERPDGSNFTLKIRSTKLEDSAMYFCASSEEGNTEAFFGQGTRLTVV.